This record covers a single T cell receptor (beta chain). Its antigen is still unknown. The data derive from a study of T cell responses to AZD1222 COVID-19 vaccine. About the research overall: Pooling covered second doses at about 4 or about 12 weeks. Findings and limits, study-wide: Females outnumbered males among donors, who were mostly white British; clonal diversity was possibly underestimated. All repertoire sampling was performed exclusively after the peak T cell response. Spike-spanning, vaccine-associated CD4 TCRs were dominant at 160-218 and 743-854.

Profiling relied on immunoSEQ multiplex PCR, and the TCRdb table lists in-frame clones only, not all of them. The repertoire holds some 190,000 clones, with roughly nine tenths as singletons. This receptor was obtained from an adult in good health. The starting material was peripheral blood, obtained on day 0 of AZD1222 vaccination.

CDR3 DNA sequence: TGTGCCAGTAGTATAGATCTCTGGGGGGGCTTTGACAATGAGCAGTTCTTC. Translating it yields CASSIDLWGGFDNEQFF. The chain carries TRBV19 and TRBJ2-1; D perhaps matches TRBD2 (7 bases). The germline V gene encodes CDR1 LNHDA and CDR2 SQIVND (reference sequence). The CDR3 is made up of 17 amino acids. The germline V and J ends were trimmed by 0 bases and 5 bases, with 17 bases remaining between them.